These 14 T cell receptor beta chains came from one sample sequenced in a study of blood T cell repertoires in COVID-19. This table comes from immunoSEQ multiplex PCR, and its TCRdb copy is limited to in-frame clones, with some not included. The sample yields over 150,000 clones, 85% to 90% seen once. The sequencing sample was made of PBMCs or T cells enriched from blood (not recorded which). The source of these receptors is a man aged 40-50 years who had recovered from COVID-19.

The rearrangement uses TRBV28 and TRBJ1-4; D perhaps matches TRBD1 (5 bases). This CDR3 is 14 amino acids long. V gave up 6 bases and J gave up 8 bases, with 16 bases separating them. Germline values: CDR1 MDHEN, CDR2 SYDVKM. The CDR3 sequence is CASSTHGEGEKLFF. DNA for the CDR3: TGTGCCAGCAGCACCCACGGGGAGGGGGAAAAACTGTTTTTT.

The chain couples TRBV19 to TRBJ1-2; the match to TRBD1 covers 8 bases. The CDR3 is made up of 15 amino acids. Trimming at V came to 5 bases and at J to 6 bases, leaving 11 bases not matched to a gene. The V gene's germline CDR1 is LNHDA and CDR2 SQIVND (reference sequence). In DNA, the CDR3 is TGTGCCAGTAGTGTACTTAGGACAGGGTCGGATGGCTACACCTTC. It codes for CASSVLRTGSDGYTF.

This sequence joins TRBV6-1 and TRBJ1-6, with D perhaps matching TRBD1 (5 bases). CDR1 and CDR2 from the germline V gene are MNHNS and SASEGT. The CDR3 spans 14 residues. The V and J ends lost 1 base and 10 bases respectively, with 11 bases between them. CDR3 in DNA: TGTGCCAGCAGTGAAGGCAGGGCAGCGTCACCCCTCCACTTT. It codes for CASSEGRAASPLHF.

This clone was observed a handful of times. The gene calls are TRBV19 and TRBJ1-2, with 9 bases that match TRBD1. This CDR3 has 15 amino acids. Germline CDR1 reads LNHDA; CDR2 reads SQIVND (reference sequence). With 7 bases clipped from V and 2 bases from J, the junction kept 8 bases outside the gene matches. The CDR3 here is CASKGTGPGNYGYTF. The CDR3 coding sequence is TGTGCCAGTAAGGGGACAGGGCCTGGGAACTATGGCTACACCTTC.

The J gene is TRBJ2-7, the V gene TRBV10-1; TRBD1 matches at 8 bases. The CDR3 spans 16 residues. Germline loops: CDR1 WNHNN, CDR2 SYGVQD (reference sequence). Trimming removed 3 bases from V and 4 bases from J; junction bases left unmatched: 11. The CDR3, as DNA: TGCGCCAGCAGTGACCATCGACAGGGGCCCGGATACGAGCAGTACTTC. The encoded protein is CASSDHRQGPGYEQYF.

V gene TRBV12-3 or TRBV12-4 combines with J gene TRBJ1-3, with D hard to call. V lost 7 bases to trimming and J lost 4 bases, with 11 bases between them. The CDR3 has 13 residues. The CDR3 spells CASTPPSGNTIYF. For the CDR3, the DNA is TGTGCCAGCACCCCACCTAGCGGAAACACCATATATTTT.

This sequence joins TRBV6-5 and TRBJ1-2; 7 bases line up with TRBD1. V shed 7 bases and J 2 bases; nucleotides not matched to a gene: 4. CDR3 length: 13 amino acids. In germline, CDR1 is MNHEY, CDR2 SVGAGI. CDR3 DNA: TGTGCCAGCACCAAGACAGGGAACTATGGCTACACCTTC. It encodes CASTKTGNYGYTF.

The chain joins TRBV9 to TRBJ1-1; maybe TRBD1 (6 bases). CDR1 is SGDLS, CDR2 YYNGEE, per germline. The CDR3 spans 12 residues. V was pared by 4 bases and J by 7 bases, with 11 bases between. The DNA of the CDR3 is TGTGCCAGCAGCTTTGCACAGGGTGAAGCTTTCTTT. It is translated as CASSFAQGEAFF.

This rearrangement joins TRBV7-9 to TRBJ1-1, with a tentative D call TRBD1 (6 bases). Germline-derived CDR1 and CDR2 are SEHNR and FQNEAQ (reference sequence). V was shortened by 3 bases and J by 1 base, with 9 bases between the two germline ends. The CDR3 consists of 14 residues. The CDR3 is CASSLGQQNTEAFF. DNA for the CDR3: TGTGCCAGCAGCTTGGGACAACAGAACACTGAAGCTTTCTTT.

The chain links TRBV7-6 to TRBJ2-3; D not resolved. V was cut by 5 bases and J by 2 bases, with 5 bases left in between. The CDR3 has 12 amino acids. Germline loops: CDR1 SGHVS, CDR2 FNYEAQ. The CDR3 bases are TGTGCCAGCAGCCCATTCACAGATACGCAGTATTTT. This encodes CASSPFTDTQYF.

The V and J genes are TRBV7-9 and TRBJ1-1; D remains ambiguous. This CDR3 is 15 amino acids long. The germline gives CDR1 SEHNR, CDR2 FQNEAQ (reference sequence). V was cut by 6 bases and J by 0 bases, with 14 bases left in between. The CDR3 coding sequence is TGTGCCAGCAGAGTCAATGAACAACTGAACACTGAAGCTTTCTTT. It is translated as CASRVNEQLNTEAFF.

This clone was seen only a few times. The chain employs TRBV9 and TRBJ1-2; D gene ambiguous. In germline, CDR1 is SGDLS, CDR2 YYNGEE. The CDR3 loop spans 14 amino acids. V lost 5 bases and J 4 bases, leaving 15 bases between the germline ends. As DNA, the CDR3 is TGTGCCAGCAGAGGCTCGACTGCGCTCTATGGCTACACCTTC. Its translation is CASRGSTALYGYTF.

The gene calls are TRBV10-3 and TRBJ1-2; weak D call: TRBD1 (5 bases). V was cut by 9 bases and J by 10 bases, with 15 bases left in between. The length of the CDR3 is 11 residues. Looked up from germline, CDR1 is ENHRY and CDR2 is SYGVKD. In nucleotides, the CDR3 is TGTGCCATTGGGGCCCAGTGGCACTACACCTTC. The encoded protein is CAIGAQWHYTF.

The J gene is TRBJ1-1, the V gene TRBV2; 11 bases match TRBD1. Germline V gene lookup returns CDR1 SNHLY and CDR2 FYNNEI. The CDR3 is 15 residues long. V shed 2 bases, J shed 10 bases, and the junction held 9 bases outside the gene matches. CDR3 residues: CASSEISDRGRGAFF. The CDR3 bases are TGTGCCAGCAGTGAAATCTCGGACAGGGGGCGCGGAGCTTTCTTT.